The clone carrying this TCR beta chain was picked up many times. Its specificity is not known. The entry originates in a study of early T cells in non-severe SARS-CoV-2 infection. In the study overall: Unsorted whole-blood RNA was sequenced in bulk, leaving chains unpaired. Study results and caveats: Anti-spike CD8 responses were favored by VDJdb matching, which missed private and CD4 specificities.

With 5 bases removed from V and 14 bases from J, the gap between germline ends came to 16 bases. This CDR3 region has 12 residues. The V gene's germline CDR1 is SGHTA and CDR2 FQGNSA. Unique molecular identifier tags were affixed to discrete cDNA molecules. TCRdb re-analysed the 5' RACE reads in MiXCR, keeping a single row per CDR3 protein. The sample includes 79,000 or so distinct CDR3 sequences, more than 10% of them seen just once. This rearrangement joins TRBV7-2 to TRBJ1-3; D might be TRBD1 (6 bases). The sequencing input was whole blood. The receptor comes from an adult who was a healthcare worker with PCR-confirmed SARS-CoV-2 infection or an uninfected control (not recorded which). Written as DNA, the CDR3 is TGTGCCAGCAGCCCATACAGGGAGAGGGTATATTTT. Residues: CASSPYRERVYF.